A single sample is the source of the 24 T cell receptor beta chains below, sequenced in a study of T cell changes during pregnancy in multiple sclerosis. Profiled with immunoSEQ multiplex PCR; TCRdb holds only in-frame clones, not every one. The sample yields about 74,000 clones, about nine tenths seen once. The sequencing here drew on peripheral blood, taken after pregnancy. The receptors here all came from a female donor in good health, enrolled as a control in a pregnancy study.

The CDR3 spells CASSPQVRGHTGELFF. The CDR3, as DNA: TGTGCCAGCTCACCACAAGTCAGGGGTCACACCGGGGAGCTGTTTTTT. The rearrangement uses TRBV18 and TRBJ2-2, with D possibly TRBD1 on 6 matching bases. Trimming left V 1 base short and J 3 bases short, with 12 bases between. CDR1 is KGHSH and CDR2 is LQKENI in the germline V gene. The CDR3 length is 16 residues.

This chain uses TRBV2 with TRBJ1-5; tentative D call: TRBD1 (5 bases). V was trimmed by 8 bases and J by 7 bases, leaving 15 bases between them. The CDR3 runs to 13 residues. Germline lookup yields CDR1 SNHLY and CDR2 FYNNEI. CDR3 sequence reads: CASRWGVEQPQHF. CDR3 sequence (DNA): TGTGCCAGCCGGTGGGGGGTAGAACAGCCCCAGCATTTT.

This chain uses TRBV10-3 with TRBJ2-2; TRBD2 matches at 11 bases. CDR1 and CDR2 (germline): ENHRY, SYGVKD. The J segment lost 2 bases and the V segment lost 10 bases, leaving 6 bases of the junction unmatched. The CDR3 has 15 residues. The CDR3 bases are TGTGCCACTAGACTAGCGGGACCCAACACCGGGGAGCTGTTTTTT. Protein sequence: CATRLAGPNTGELFF.

This clone has just one count. This chain uses TRBV11-3 with TRBJ2-7; 10 nucleotides align to TRBD2. The CDR3 consists of 15 residues. V lost 3 bases and J lost 4; bases outside the gene matches: 6. Germline lookup yields CDR1 SGHNT and CDR2 YENEEA. The CDR3 sequence is CASSLEAGGRYEQYF. The CDR3 nucleotides are TGTGCCAGCAGCTTGGAAGCGGGGGGGCGGTACGAGCAGTACTTC.

The chain is built from TRBV28 and TRBJ1-1; 9 nucleotides match TRBD1. This CDR3 comprises 14 residues. Germline trimming cut 6 bases from V and 3 bases from J; bases unmatched to any gene: 5. Germline CDR1 MDHEN, CDR2 SYDVKM. The CDR3 region is CASSQGDRDTEAFF. DNA of the CDR3: TGTGCCAGCAGCCAAGGGGACAGGGACACTGAAGCTTTCTTT.

This sequence joins TRBV7-9 and TRBJ2-1, with 10 bases identical to TRBD2. CDR1 is SEHNR and CDR2 is FQNEAQ in the germline V gene (reference sequence). The CDR3 consists of 16 residues. With V trimmed by 3 bases and J by 4 bases, 6 bases remained unmatched. The CDR3, as DNA: TGTGCCAGCAGCTTGGCCGTAGCGGGAGGTTACAATGAGCAGTTCTTC. It specifies CASSLAVAGGYNEQFF.

The sample holds one count of this clone. The chain's CDR3 is CSVERQGGEQYF. The CDR3, as DNA: TGCAGCGTTGAACGCCAGGGGGGCGAGCAGTACTTC. The J gene is TRBJ2-7, the V gene TRBV29-1; weak D call: TRBD1 (7 bases). CDR3 length: 12 amino acids. Germline CDR1 and CDR2: SQVTM and ANQGSEA. Trimming took off 2 bases at V and 6 bases at J, with 11 bases between the two ends.

This chain connects TRBV4-1 to TRBJ2-4; the match to TRBD2 covers 9 bases. CDR3 length equals 20 residues. Germline CDR1 is MGHRA and CDR2 is YSYEKL. J lost 0 bases, V lost 0 bases, and 12 bases had no gene match. Written as DNA, the CDR3 is TGCGCCAGCAGCCAAGATAGTGGCGGGGGGGTGGAACTAGCCAAAAACATTCAGTACTTC. Protein product: CASSQDSGGGVELAKNIQYF.

This chain joins TRBV5-5 and TRBJ2-3; 11 bases agree with TRBD2. The ends lost 0 bases at V and 6 bases at J; junction bases unmatched: 3. The CDR3 runs to 15 residues. Germline loops: CDR1 SGHKS, CDR2 YYEKEE (reference sequence). The CDR3 DNA reads TGTGCCAGCAGCTTGGCTAGCGGGGGGTTGGATACGCAGTATTTT. As protein: CASSLASGGLDTQYF.

This sequence joins TRBV19 and TRBJ2-5; D possibly corresponds to TRBD2 (5 bases). Germline V gives CDR1 LNHDA, CDR2 SQIVND (reference sequence). The V end lost 4 bases, the J end lost 5 bases, and 17 bases lay between the germline ends. The CDR3 covers 15 residues. In DNA form, the CDR3 reads TGTGCCAGTAGTAATGACCCGGGGTCGGGTGAGACCCAGTACTTC. It translates to CASSNDPGSGETQYF.

The genes are TRBV29-1 and TRBJ2-2; TRBD2 is a possible D gene (5 bases). The CDR3 length is 13 residues. Deletions cut 8 bases from V and 5 bases from J, with 15 bases between. CDR1 SQVTM and CDR2 ANQGSEA come from the germline V gene. The CDR3 spells CSMNRRGTGELFF. In DNA form, the CDR3 reads TGCAGCATGAATCGAAGAGGGACCGGGGAGCTGTTTTTT.

This chain links TRBV2 with TRBJ2-1, with D perhaps matching TRBD1 (7 bases). The V gene lost 5 bases and the J gene lost 1 base, with 18 bases spanning the gap. CDR3 length equals 17 residues. Germline V gene sequence: CDR1 SNHLY, CDR2 FYNNEI. CDR3 sequence reads: CASSKIGGTDSYNEQFF. CDR3 nucleotide sequence: TGTGCCAGCAGTAAAATAGGGGGGACAGATTCCTACAATGAGCAGTTCTTC.

The chain carries TRBV5-5 and TRBJ2-5; weak D call: TRBD1 (5 bases). This CDR3 is 14 amino acids long. V lost 4 bases and J lost 4, with 14 bases in between. The V gene's germline CDR1 is SGHKS and CDR2 YYEKEE (reference sequence). Written as DNA, the CDR3 is TGTGCCAGCAGCACCGGACACCACCCAGAGACCCAGTACTTC. This gives the protein CASSTGHHPETQYF.

V is TRBV11-2 and J is TRBJ1-2; 7 nucleotides line up with TRBD1. Germline CDR1 reads SGHAT; CDR2 reads FQNNGV. V dropped 5 bases and J dropped 4; count of bases not matched to a gene: 19. The CDR3 length is 18 residues. The CDR3 is CASSSRPGQSPVGYGYTF. The CDR3 DNA reads as TGTGCCAGCAGCAGCCGTCCGGGACAGAGCCCTGTCGGCTATGGCTACACCTTC.

The rearrangement links TRBV2 to TRBJ1-2; the match to TRBD1 covers 7 bases. This CDR3 contains 13 residues. CDR1 and CDR2 from the germline V gene are SNHLY and FYNNEI. V lost 11 bases and J lost 7; bases outside the gene matches: 13. Here the CDR3 DNA reads TGTGCCGGCACCGACAGGGTGTATAGTGGCTACACCTTC. It encodes CAGTDRVYSGYTF.

This clone was picked up one time. The V and J genes are TRBV4-1 and TRBJ2-2; D is perhaps TRBD2 (5 bases). V was cut by 5 bases and J by 4 bases, with 8 bases left in between. The CDR3 spans 13 residues. Germline V gene sequence: CDR1 MGHRA, CDR2 YSYEKL. CDR3 DNA sequence: TGCGCCAGCAGCACGAGGGTCACCGGGGAGCTGTTTTTT. Translating gives CASSTRVTGELFF.

This rearrangement joins TRBV25-1 to TRBJ2-7; 9 bases map to TRBD2. J lost 6 bases, V lost 8 bases, and 14 bases had no gene match. The CDR3 extends over 15 amino acids. The germline V gene encodes CDR1 MGHDK and CDR2 SYGVNS. The CDR3 bases are TGTGCCAGCTCCGATGGGGGAGCGGGAGGATCCGAGCAGTACTTC. It translates to CASSDGGAGGSEQYF.

The rearrangement joins TRBV28 to TRBJ2-1; TRBD2 matches 7 bases. The J segment lost 5 bases and the V segment lost 8 bases, leaving 9 bases of the junction unmatched. CDR3 length: 14 residues. Germline V gene sequence: CDR1 MDHEN, CDR2 SYDVKM. The CDR3 nucleotides are TGTGCCAGCGCGGCTATCCGGGAGGACAATGAGCAGTTCTTC. It codes for CASAAIREDNEQFF.

The V call is TRBV28, the J call TRBJ1-5; D call uncertain. This CDR3 contains 16 residues. V gave up 5 bases and J gave up 5 bases, with 19 bases separating them. Germline CDR1 and CDR2: MDHEN and SYDVKM. The DNA of the CDR3 is TGTGCCAGCAGTACTGCGGGAGCTGGAGTAGATCAGCCCCAGCATTTT. Encoded protein: CASSTAGAGVDQPQHF.

This sequence joins TRBV7-2 and TRBJ2-3; 9 bases fit TRBD2. CDR1 is SGHTA, CDR2 FQGNSA, per germline. The CDR3 covers 19 residues. V was clipped by 4 bases and J by 2 bases; unmatched bases: 16. This CDR3 is CASSSPTLTSGKHTDTQYF. CDR3 coding DNA: TGTGCCAGCAGCTCCCCGACATTGACTAGCGGCAAACACACAGATACGCAGTATTTT.

This clone appeared once. In nucleotides, the CDR3 is TGCGCCAGCAGCCAAGATGGCCGGGGAGATTCACCCCTCCACTTT. It specifies CASSQDGRGDSPLHF. The J gene is TRBJ1-6, the V gene TRBV4-3; D ambiguous. V lost 0 bases, J lost 8 bases, and 11 bases lay in between. The CDR3 sequence is 15 residues long. From germline, CDR1 is LGHNA and CDR2 YSLEER.

The CDR3: CASSGPGQGRNVLTF. The CDR3 DNA reads as TGTGCCAGTAGTGGTCCGGGACAGGGGCGCAACGTCCTGACTTTC. The chain links TRBV19 to TRBJ2-6, with TRBD1 matching over 10 bases. The CDR3 totals 15 residues. In germline, CDR1 is LNHDA, CDR2 SQIVND (reference sequence). Unmatched junction bases numbered 7, after V lost 5 bases and J lost 9 bases.

The chain has TRBV5-1 and TRBJ1-3, with TRBD1 matching over 8 bases. J gave up 0 bases and V 4 bases, and 6 bases lay outside the gene matches. Germline CDR1 reads SGHRS; CDR2 reads YFSETQ. The CDR3 has 16 amino acids. DNA for the CDR3: TGCGCCAGCAGCCCGGGACAGGTAGTCTCTGGAAACACCATATATTTT. This codes for CASSPGQVVSGNTIYF.

This chain links TRBV7-9 with TRBJ1-4; TRBD1 aligns across 9 bases. The V segment lost 4 bases and the J segment 4 bases; nucleotides outside the gene matches: 7. CDR1 and CDR2 from the germline V gene are SEHNR and FQNEAQ (reference sequence). This CDR3 comprises 16 residues. The CDR3 here is CASSSALGQGNEKLFF. Here the CDR3 DNA reads TGTGCCAGCAGCTCGGCTTTGGGACAGGGTAATGAAAAACTGTTTTTT.